What follows describes a single T cell receptor (beta chain). PCR involved 60 Vbeta and 13 Jbeta primers. Sequencing used immunoSEQ multiplex PCR; TCRdb keeps in-frame clones, though not all of them. The top ten hold 1.5% to 1.7% of the sample, which has about 150,000 clones, over 80% seen once. These data are taken from a study of cytomegalovirus exposure and HLA in healthy donors. Trimming stripped 4 bases from V and 2 bases from J, with 9 bases between. The length of the CDR3 is 12 residues. Per germline, CDR1 SQVTM and CDR2 ANQGSEA. The chain employs TRBV29-1 and TRBJ2-7; no definite D call. Sequencing was carried out using PBMCs. This receptor was identified in a man aged 40-50 years in good health and CMV-seronegative. The CDR3 DNA follows: TGCAGCGTTGCGGTGCTAACCTACGAGCAGTACTTC. The encoded protein is CSVAVLTYEQYF.